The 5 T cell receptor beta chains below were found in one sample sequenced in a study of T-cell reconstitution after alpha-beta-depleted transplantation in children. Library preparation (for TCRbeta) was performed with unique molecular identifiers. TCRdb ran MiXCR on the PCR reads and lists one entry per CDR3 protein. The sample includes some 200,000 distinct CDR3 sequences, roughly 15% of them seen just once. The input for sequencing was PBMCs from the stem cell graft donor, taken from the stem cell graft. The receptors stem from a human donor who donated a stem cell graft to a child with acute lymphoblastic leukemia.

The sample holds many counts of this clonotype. The CDR3 DNA reads TGCAGTGCCCTCGCCGTTGGAGGGGGCGCGTCCAATGGCTACACCTTC. It codes for CSALAVGGGASNGYTF. The chain links TRBV20-1 to TRBJ1-2; TRBD1 aligns across 7 bases. V gave up 6 bases and J gave up 6 bases; unmatched junction bases: 19. Germline assignment: CDR1 DFQATT and CDR2 SNEGSKA (reference sequence). This CDR3 is built from 16 residues.

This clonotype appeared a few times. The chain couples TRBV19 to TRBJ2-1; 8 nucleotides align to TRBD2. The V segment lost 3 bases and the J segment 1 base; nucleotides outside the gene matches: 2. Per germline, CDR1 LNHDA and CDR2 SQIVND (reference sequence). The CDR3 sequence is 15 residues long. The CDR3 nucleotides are TGTGCCAGTAGTATCAGCGGGGGTTCCTACAATGAGCAGTTCTTC. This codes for CASSISGGSYNEQFF.

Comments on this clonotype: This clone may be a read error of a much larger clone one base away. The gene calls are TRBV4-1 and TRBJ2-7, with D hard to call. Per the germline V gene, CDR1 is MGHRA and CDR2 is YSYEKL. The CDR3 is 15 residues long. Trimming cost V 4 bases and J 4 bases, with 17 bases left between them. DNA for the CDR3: TGCGCCAGCAGCCCCCGGGCGCGAGTGGCGTACGAGCAGTACTTC. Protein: CASSPRARVAYEQYF.

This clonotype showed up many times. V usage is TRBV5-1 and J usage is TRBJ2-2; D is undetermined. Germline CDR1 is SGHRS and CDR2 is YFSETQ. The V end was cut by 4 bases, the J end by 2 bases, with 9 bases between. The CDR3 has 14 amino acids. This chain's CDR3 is CASSGTTNTGELFF. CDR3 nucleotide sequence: TGCGCCAGCAGCGGAACAACTAACACCGGGGAGCTGTTTTTT.

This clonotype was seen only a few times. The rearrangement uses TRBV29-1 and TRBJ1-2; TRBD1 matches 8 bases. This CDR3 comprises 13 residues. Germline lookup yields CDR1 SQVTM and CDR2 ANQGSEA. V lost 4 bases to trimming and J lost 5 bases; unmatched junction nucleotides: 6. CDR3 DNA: TGCAGCGTTGTAACAGGGGGGGGGTATGGCTACACCTTC. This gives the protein CSVVTGGGYGYTF.